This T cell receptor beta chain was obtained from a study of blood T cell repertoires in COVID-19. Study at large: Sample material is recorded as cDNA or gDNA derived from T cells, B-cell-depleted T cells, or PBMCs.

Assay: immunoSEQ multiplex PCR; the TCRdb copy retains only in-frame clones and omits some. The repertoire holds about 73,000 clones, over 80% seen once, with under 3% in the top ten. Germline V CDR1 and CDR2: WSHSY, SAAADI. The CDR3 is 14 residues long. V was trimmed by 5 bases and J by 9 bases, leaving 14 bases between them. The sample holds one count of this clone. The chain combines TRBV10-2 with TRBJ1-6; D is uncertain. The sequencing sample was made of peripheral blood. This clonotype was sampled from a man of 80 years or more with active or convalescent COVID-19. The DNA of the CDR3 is TGCGCCAGCAGTTATGAGGAGGGAATTTCACCCCTCCACTTT. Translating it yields CASSYEEGISPLHF.